This T cell receptor beta chain was sequenced during a study of T-cell memory formation after mild COVID-19. The V end was cut by 0 bases, the J end by 1 base, with 7 bases between. The CDR3 length is 14 residues. Per germline, CDR1 SGHRS and CDR2 YFSETQ. The TCR alpha and TCR beta cDNA libraries, bearing sample barcodes and UMIs, were generated by 5'RACE using constant-segment primers. Each CDR3 protein is one row after TCRdb ran MiXCR on the 5' RACE reads. The sample contains about 300,000 distinct CDR3 sequences, approximately 19% of which appear only once. The chain uses TRBV5-1 and TRBJ2-5; D is unresolved. The sequence was obtained from a man aged 18 to 29 who had mild COVID-19 (a few samples of this study predate the infection). Cell type and time point are not known. The source material was PBMCs or a T cell subset sorted from them (not recorded which). CDR3 in DNA: TGCGCCAGCAGCTTGGTATCTAGCCAAGAGACCCAGTACTTC. Protein: CASSLVSSQETQYF.